The 24 T cell receptor beta chains listed next were all sequenced from one sample in a study of T cell responses to AZD1222 COVID-19 vaccine. TCRdb's table, derived via immunoSEQ multiplex PCR, lists solely in-frame clones and lacks some. The table records about 100,000 clones, less than 95% of them present only once. The sample in question was peripheral blood, obtained on day 0 of AZD1222 vaccination. The receptors here all came from an adult in good health.

V and J are TRBV15 and TRBJ1-2; TRBD1 aligns across 8 bases. Germline CDR1 and CDR2: LNHNV and YYDKDF (reference sequence). The CDR3 extends over 15 amino acids. With V trimmed by 0 bases and J by 6 bases, 6 bases remained unmatched. In DNA, the CDR3 is TGTGCCACCAGCAGAGATGCGCAGGGGGCAAATGGCTACACCTTC. Its translation is CATSRDAQGANGYTF.

This clone occurred once. This chain links TRBV15 with TRBJ1-1; D unclear. Per the germline V gene, CDR1 is LNHNV and CDR2 is YYDKDF (reference sequence). The length of the CDR3 is 14 residues. Deletions cut 1 base from V and 0 bases from J, with 6 bases between. For the CDR3, the DNA is TGTGCCACCAGCAGAGCCACGGTGAACACTGAAGCTTTCTTT. Translating gives CATSRATVNTEAFF.

The chain uses TRBV3-1 (or the pseudogene TRBV3-2) and TRBJ2-1, with D tentatively TRBD1 (5 bases). Germline V lookup: CDR1 LGHDT, CDR2 YNNKEL (reference sequence). This CDR3 contains 15 residues. Trimming stripped 3 bases from V and 0 bases from J, with 9 bases between. Here the CDR3 DNA reads TGTGCCAGCAGCCAGACAGAGAGCTCCTACAATGAGCAGTTCTTC. Protein sequence: CASSQTESSYNEQFF.

This clone was observed a few times. The V and J genes are TRBV10-3 and TRBJ1-6; no reliable D call. V gave up 0 bases and J gave up 2 bases, with 5 bases separating them. Germline assignment: CDR1 ENHRY and CDR2 SYGVKD. This CDR3 contains 15 residues. The CDR3 reads CAISESDPYNSPLHF. The CDR3 DNA reads as TGTGCCATCAGTGAGTCCGACCCCTATAATTCACCCCTCCACTTT.

The chain is built from TRBV27 and TRBJ1-1; maybe TRBD1 (6 bases). The germline V gene encodes CDR1 MNHEY and CDR2 SMNVEV (reference sequence). Trimming took 1 base from V and 3 from J, leaving 12 bases between them. CDR3 length equals 15 residues. The CDR3 nucleotides read TGTGCCAGCAGTTTATATTGGGGGGCCGACACTGAAGCTTTCTTT. Translating it yields CASSLYWGADTEAFF.

The chain employs TRBV24-1 and TRBJ1-1, with D possibly TRBD1 on 5 matching bases. CDR1 KGHDR and CDR2 SFDVKD come from the germline V gene. The CDR3 consists of 13 residues. The V end lost 4 bases, the J end lost 3 bases, and 8 bases lay between the germline ends. CDR3 coding DNA: TGTGCCACCAGTGAGACAGCGGACACTGAAGCTTTCTTT. This codes for CATSETADTEAFF.

This clone has only one observation. The chain is built from TRBV4-1 and TRBJ2-6; 10 bases align to TRBD1. V shed 0 bases, J shed 0 bases, and the junction held 5 bases outside the gene matches. The CDR3 sequence is 19 residues long. CDR1 and CDR2 from the germline V gene are MGHRA and YSYEKL. In DNA, the CDR3 is TGCGCCAGCAGCCAAGATGGGACAGGGGATTCCTCTGGGGCCAACGTCCTGACTTTC. This sequence encodes CASSQDGTGDSSGANVLTF.

This clone was counted a single time. This chain connects TRBV5-4 to TRBJ1-1, with a tentative D call TRBD1 (6 bases). The germline gives CDR1 SGHNT, CDR2 YYREEE (reference sequence). This CDR3 is built from 13 residues. Trimming cost V 4 bases and J 2 bases, with 9 bases left between them. CDR3 residues: CASSVDSNTEAFF. In DNA, the CDR3 is TGTGCCAGCAGCGTGGACAGCAACACTGAAGCTTTCTTT.

The chain employs TRBV19 and TRBJ2-1; tentatively, D is TRBD2 (5 bases). CDR3 length: 14 residues. V lost 3 bases, J lost 3 bases, and 9 bases lay in between. Germline V gene data show CDR1 as LNHDA and CDR2 as SQIVND (reference sequence). CDR3 protein: CASSIGVGYNEQFF. The CDR3 DNA sequence: TGTGCCAGTAGTATCGGGGTTGGCTACAATGAGCAGTTCTTC.

As concerns this clone: The sample holds other DNA sequences that translate to the same CDR3. The chain employs TRBV6-5 and TRBJ1-2; D call uncertain. Trimming shortened V by 6 bases and J by 1 base, and 9 bases separated the two germline ends. The CDR3 has 13 amino acids. Per the germline V gene, CDR1 is MNHEY and CDR2 is SVGAGI. CDR3 residues: CASRPTVNYGYTF. The CDR3 nucleotides are TGTGCCAGCAGGCCGACCGTTAACTATGGCTACACCTTC.

This CDR3 reads CASSRATGNTEAFF. CDR3 nucleotides: TGCGCCAGCAGCCGCGCCACAGGGAACACTGAAGCTTTCTTT. This sequence joins TRBV4-1 and TRBJ1-1; tentative D call: TRBD1 (5 bases). Germline CDR1 reads MGHRA; CDR2 reads YSYEKL. This CDR3 is 14 amino acids long. Trimming stripped 4 bases from V and 1 base from J, with 10 bases between.

The chain couples TRBV7-9 to TRBJ1-6; D is undetermined. Germline V gene data show CDR1 as SEHNR and CDR2 as FQNEAQ (reference sequence). This CDR3 spans 12 amino acids. V lost 11 bases to trimming and J lost 3 bases, with 8 bases between them. CDR3 coding DNA: TGTGCCTCGACAAGCTATAATTCACCCCTCCACTTT. Translating it yields CASTSYNSPLHF.

The J gene is TRBJ1-5, the V gene TRBV28, with D possibly being TRBD1 (5 bases). Trimming stripped 6 bases from V and 6 bases from J, with 24 bases between. CDR1 and CDR2 (germline): MDHEN, SYDVKM. The CDR3 is 17 residues long. The CDR3 coding sequence is TGTGCCAGCAGCCTAGCCCCGGGTTGGGGGGGAAGTCAGCCCCAGCATTTT. This codes for CASSLAPGWGGSQPQHF.

V and J are TRBV11-2 and TRBJ2-7, with D hard to call. Germline lookup yields CDR1 SGHAT and CDR2 FQNNGV. Between the trimmed V and J ends, which lost 2 bases and 2 bases, there was a span of 7 bases. CDR3 length: 13 residues. The DNA for the CDR3 is TGTGCCAGCAGCTTATCAGGACCCTACGAGCAGTACTTC. Encoded protein: CASSLSGPYEQYF.

The chain has TRBV5-6 and TRBJ1-3, with D perhaps matching TRBD1 (5 bases). Per germline, CDR1 SGHDT and CDR2 YYEEEE. V gave up 0 bases and J gave up 2 bases, with 9 bases separating them. The CDR3 sequence is 15 residues long. The CDR3 DNA reads as TGTGCCAGCAGCTTGGTAGCAGGGACTGGAAACACCATATATTTT. It translates to CASSLVAGTGNTIYF.

The genes are TRBV5-1 and TRBJ1-6; D is unresolved. Germline lookup yields CDR1 SGHRS and CDR2 YFSETQ. This CDR3 region has 15 residues. V lost 0 bases to trimming and J lost 7 bases, with 11 bases between them. This CDR3 is CASSLDPDGNSPLHF. In DNA form, the CDR3 reads TGCGCCAGCAGCTTGGATCCCGACGGAAATTCACCCCTCCACTTT.

The chain uses TRBV7-9 and TRBJ1-1; no reliable D call. The CDR3 length is 15 residues. Germline V gene lookup returns CDR1 SEHNR and CDR2 FQNEAQ (reference sequence). Trimming took 5 bases from V and 2 from J, leaving 15 bases between them. The CDR3 nucleotides are TGTGCCAGCAGCCGCCCTCGAGAGGGAAACACTGAAGCTTTCTTT. It encodes CASSRPREGNTEAFF.

The chain joins TRBV6-5 to TRBJ1-6, with 8 bases identical to TRBD1. This CDR3 has 16 residues. The V gene's germline CDR1 is MNHEY and CDR2 SVGAGI. With V trimmed by 2 bases and J by 7 bases, 7 bases remained unmatched. CDR3 amino acids: CASSYGRTGTNSPLHF. The CDR3 bases are TGTGCCAGCAGTTACGGCCGGACAGGGACCAATTCACCCCTCCACTTT.

The chain has TRBV6-5 and TRBJ1-6, with no clear D. V was pared by 6 bases and J by 9 bases, with 9 bases between. CDR3 length: 12 amino acids. Per the germline V gene, CDR1 is MNHEY and CDR2 is SVGAGI. CDR3 coding DNA: TGTGCCAGCAGGTTACAGATTTCACCCCTCCACTTT. Protein: CASRLQISPLHF.

V usage is TRBV5-5 and J usage is TRBJ2-7, with D tentatively TRBD2 (6 bases). The CDR3 runs 14 residues. V gave up 0 bases and J gave up 6 bases, with 13 bases separating them. Germline values: CDR1 SGHKS, CDR2 YYEKEE (reference sequence). For the CDR3, the DNA is TGTGCCAGCAGCTTGGTACCGGCCGGGGGCGAGCAGTACTTC. Translating it yields CASSLVPAGGEQYF.

The J gene is TRBJ1-3, the V gene TRBV7-7; perhaps TRBD1 as D (6 bases). Germline V gene data show CDR1 as SSHAT and CDR2 as FNYEAQ (reference sequence). With 2 bases removed from V and 3 bases from J, the gap between germline ends came to 23 bases. The CDR3 extends over 19 amino acids. The CDR3 DNA sequence: TGTGCCAGCAGCTTACGCTTTCCAGGGGCTCGGCTCTTTGGAAACACCATATATTTT. It codes for CASSLRFPGARLFGNTIYF.

The chain carries TRBV5-4 and TRBJ2-1; 7 bases align to TRBD2. CDR3 size: 15 residues. Germline V gives CDR1 SGHNT, CDR2 YYREEE (reference sequence). V lost 4 bases and J lost 4; bases outside the gene matches: 8. CDR3 DNA sequence: TGTGCCAGCAGCATCGGACTAGACGATTACAATGAGCAGTTCTTC. It yields the protein CASSIGLDDYNEQFF.

This clone was detected a few times. The chain couples TRBV7-9 to TRBJ1-2; D is possibly TRBD1 (6 bases). Trimming removed 5 bases at V and 8 bases at J, with 21 bases between. Per the germline V gene, CDR1 is SEHNR and CDR2 is FQNEAQ (reference sequence). The CDR3 extends over 15 amino acids. In DNA form, the CDR3 reads TGTGCCAGCAGCGCCCTACAGGGATTGGGAGCCGGCTACACCTTC. It translates to CASSALQGLGAGYTF.

V is TRBV4-1 and J is TRBJ2-5; D gene unclear. Per the germline V gene, CDR1 is MGHRA and CDR2 is YSYEKL. Trimming removed 4 bases from V and 3 bases from J, with 9 bases in between. This CDR3 contains 13 residues. CDR3 bases: TGCGCCAGCAGCCTCGGGCATAAAGAGACCCAGTACTTC. Translation: CASSLGHKETQYF.